The TCR beta chain described here comes from a study of blood T cell repertoires in COVID-19. As originally analysed: Amplified reference gene primers provided the basis for estimating nucleated cell counts. Sequencing used immunoSEQ multiplex PCR; TCRdb keeps in-frame clones, though not all of them. V and J calls and clone size are as listed in that table; D and trimming were resolved from the DNA. The repertoire consists of 65,000 to 75,000 clones, with around 90% occurring once and the leading ten covering around 13%. This CDR3 region has 16 residues. Germline-derived CDR1 and CDR2 are KGHSY and FQNENV. Trimming took 2 bases from V and 2 from J, leaving 15 bases between them.

This clonotype was obtained from a human donor with active COVID-19. The donor label of this sample is uncertain. The chain has TRBV16 and TRBJ2-5; D possibly corresponds to TRBD2 (5 bases). Specimen: peripheral blood. The DNA of the CDR3 is TGTGCCAGCAGCCAACGAGGGTTTGTGAGTCAAGAGACCCAGTACTTC. Protein sequence: CASSQRGFVSQETQYF.